What follows describes a single TCR beta chain. Time point described: pretreatment peripheral blood. V shed 5 bases and J shed 0 bases, with 10 bases lying between them. CDR1 SEHNR and CDR2 FQNEAQ come from the germline V gene (reference sequence). The CDR3 runs 14 residues. These data originate in a study of PD-L1 blockade in urothelial cancer. For the study at large: The study started patients on atezolizumab around 2014, giving 1,200 mg intravenously every 3 weeks. Males with urothelial cancer arising in the bladder constituted about 90% of the roughly 30 patients.

Measured with immunoSEQ multiplex PCR; TCRdb has only the in-frame clones, and not every one. Counted here are about 95,000 clones, about nine tenths occurring once; the ten biggest clones make up 1.5% to 2.5%. This specimen was PBMCs, taken around atezolizumab (anti-PD-L1) treatment. This receptor was identified in a man between 60 and 75 years old with urothelial cancer. The J gene is TRBJ1-2, the V gene TRBV7-9; D gene uncertain. CDR3 loop: CASSPNMANYGYTF. DNA of the CDR3: TGTGCCAGCAGCCCAAACATGGCTAACTATGGCTACACCTTC.